One TCR beta chain is described in this entry. This entry is derived from a study of T cell responses to AZD1222 COVID-19 vaccine. J was trimmed by 8 bases and V by 0 bases; bases with no gene match: 7. Per germline, CDR1 MNHNS and CDR2 SASEGT. The CDR3 is 17 amino acids. Repertoires were generated with immunoSEQ multiplex PCR, while TCRdb's copy carries only in-frame clones and drops some. The table for this sample gives about 140,000 clones. The chain carries TRBV6-1 and TRBJ1-4, with TRBD1 matching 12 bases. Sequencing used peripheral blood. The TCR sequence derives from an adult in good health. This CDR3 reads CASSEAGTGGLWEKLFF. The DNA of the CDR3 is TGTGCCAGCAGTGAAGCCGGGACAGGGGGCCTCTGGGAAAAACTGTTTTTT.